Shown below are 5 T cell receptor beta chains from a single sample sequenced in a study of OX40 agonist ivuxolimab in advanced cancers. Assay: immunoSEQ multiplex PCR; the TCRdb copy retains only in-frame clones and omits some. The table records 45,000 to 55,000 clones, about 86% of them present only once. Specimen: CD4+ or CD8+ T cells sorted from blood, collected in a trial of the OX40 agonist ivuxolimab. The receptors were sampled from an adult with an advanced solid tumor such as melanoma, head and neck, liver or kidney cancer.

The CDR3: CASSSPGVQETQYF. In nucleotides, the CDR3 is TGTGCCAGCAGCTCCCCGGGAGTACAAGAGACCCAGTACTTC. This sequence joins TRBV5-4 and TRBJ2-5, with D perhaps TRBD2 (6 bases). The ends were cut back, 3 bases at V and 2 bases at J, with 11 bases in the middle. The CDR3 is 14 residues long. The germline V gene has CDR1 SGHNT and CDR2 YYREEE (reference sequence).

V and J are TRBV11-3 and TRBJ2-1; D not resolved. V was shortened by 1 base and J by 0 bases, with 13 bases between the two germline ends. This CDR3 contains 17 residues. Germline V gene lookup returns CDR1 SGHNT and CDR2 YENEEA. CDR3 loop: CASSLGRQWSSYNEQFF. The CDR3 coding sequence is TGTGCCAGCAGCTTAGGTCGTCAGTGGAGCTCCTACAATGAGCAGTTCTTC. Filled out from reference TRBV11-3 and TRBJ2-1, the complete variable domain reads EAGVVQSPRYKIIEKKQPVAFWCNPISGHNTLYWYLQNLGQGPELLIRYENEEAVDDSQLPKDRFSAERLKGVDSTLKIQPAELGDSAVYLCASSLGRQWSSYNEQFFGPGTRLTVL.

The rearrangement uses TRBV27 and TRBJ2-1; tentatively, D is TRBD1 or TRBD2 (5 bases each). CDR1 is MNHEY and CDR2 is SMNVEV in the germline V gene (reference sequence). The CDR3 totals 16 residues. Trimming stripped 1 base from V and 8 bases from J, with 18 bases between. The CDR3 DNA is TGTGCCAGCAGTTTATGGGCTGGGGGTGGTGGCGATGAGCAGTTCTTC. Protein sequence: CASSLWAGGGGDEQFF.

The chain has TRBV19 and TRBJ2-7; 7 nucleotides line up with TRBD1. From germline, CDR1 is LNHDA and CDR2 SQIVND (reference sequence). This CDR3 has 14 amino acids. V gave up 7 bases and J gave up 1 base; unmatched junction bases: 7. CDR3: CASTRDSLSYEQYF. The CDR3 bases are TGTGCCAGTACCCGGGACAGCCTTTCCTACGAGCAGTACTTC.

With regard to this clone: One junction end disagrees with the germline gene, perhaps due to a read error. The genes are TRBV11-2 and TRBJ2-7; D unclear. This CDR3 has 12 residues. Germline CDR1 and CDR2: SGHAT and FQNNGV. CDR3 in DNA: TGTGCCAGCAGCTTAGATGAGGCGGCCCCCGTCTTC. It encodes CASSLDEAAPVF. The full variable domain, completed using reference TRBV11-2 and TRBJ2-7, is EAGVAQSPRYKIIEKRQSVAFWCNPISGHATLYWYQQILGQGPKLLIQFQNNGVVDDSQLPKDRFSAERLKGVDSTLKIQPAKLEDSAVYLCASSLDEAAPVFGPGTRLTVT.